The 28 T cell receptor beta chains reported below all come from one sample, sequenced in a study of CD8 T cells in Susac syndrome. Random hexamers were used to reverse transcribe the RNA input (about 0.45 to 1 ug). TCRdb reprocessed the immunoSEQ multiplex PCR reads via MiXCR and lists one record per CDR3 protein. The sample lists 180,000 or so distinct CDR3 sequences, more than 90% occurring once. The sample taken for sequencing was CD4+ T cells from PBMCs. Receptors were obtained from a human donor in good health.

The chain joins TRBV12-3 or TRBV12-4 to TRBJ1-4; D ambiguous. This CDR3 region has 13 residues. V was cut by 6 bases and J by 8 bases, with 13 bases left in between. CDR3 protein: CASRPVAVEKLFF. The CDR3 coding sequence is TGTGCCAGCAGACCCGTGGCGGTCGAAAAACTGTTTTTT.

The chain is built from TRBV29-1 and TRBJ1-2; tentative D call: TRBD1 (5 bases). CDR1 and CDR2 (germline): SQVTM, ANQGSEA. The CDR3 consists of 15 residues. V lost 6 bases and J 0 bases, leaving 17 bases between the germline ends. DNA for the CDR3: TGCAGCGTGGCAGTCGGGGCCAGCTCTAACTATGGCTACACCTTC. Encoded protein: CSVAVGASSNYGYTF. Together with reference TRBV29-1 and TRBJ1-2, the CDR3 gives the full variable domain: SAVISQKPSRDICQRGTSLTIQCQVDSQVTMMFWYRQQPGQSLTLIATANQGSEATYESGFVIDKFPISRPNLTFSTLTVSNMSPEDSSIYLCSVAVGASSNYGYTFGSGTRLTVV.

The chain uses TRBV2 and TRBJ2-1; D perhaps matches TRBD2 (5 bases). The CDR3 has 12 residues. Trimming pared 4 bases from V and 9 bases from J, leaving 10 bases between. Germline CDR1 and CDR2: SNHLY and FYNNEI. This chain's CDR3 is CASSAEGGEQFF. DNA for the CDR3: TGTGCCAGCAGTGCGGAAGGAGGTGAGCAGTTCTTC.

The count of this clonotype is one. The genes are TRBV5-4 and TRBJ2-1; TRBD1 or TRBD2 may be the D gene (5 bases each). Trimming took 1 base from V and 7 from J, leaving 15 bases between them. This CDR3 is built from 15 residues. CDR1 and CDR2 (germline): SGHNT, YYREEE (reference sequence). The CDR3 region has the DNA TGTGCCAGCAGCTTGAAGGGACCCCTCGGGAATGAGCAGTTCTTC. It translates to CASSLKGPLGNEQFF.

This chain connects TRBV20-1 to TRBJ2-3, with 7 nucleotides matching TRBD1. Trimming cost V 7 bases and J 5 bases; bases outside gene matches: 3. CDR3 length: 11 residues. Germline V gene lookup returns CDR1 DFQATT and CDR2 SNEGSKA (reference sequence). In nucleotides, the CDR3 is TGCAGTGGGTGGACAGGAGATACGCAGTATTTT. This encodes CSGWTGDTQYF.

The CDR3 spells CASGPRTGYNSPLHF. DNA for the CDR3: TGTGCCAGCGGGCCCCGGACGGGGTATAATTCACCCCTCCACTTT. This sequence joins TRBV12-3 or TRBV12-4 and TRBJ1-6; D gene uncertain. The CDR3 runs 15 residues. V lost 8 bases and J lost 4, with 15 bases in between.

The chain combines TRBV7-8 with TRBJ2-5, with TRBD1 matching 7 bases. Germline V gene lookup returns CDR1 SGHVS and CDR2 FQNEAQ. This CDR3 contains 13 residues. The V and J ends lost 4 bases and 5 bases, in that order; junction bases with no gene match: 4. The CDR3, as DNA: TGTGCCAGCAGCTACGACAGGGATGAGACCCAGTACTTC. Protein product: CASSYDRDETQYF.

CDR3: CASSQEMTGPNYEQYF. CDR3 DNA sequence: TGCGCCAGCAGCCAAGAAATGACAGGGCCTAACTACGAGCAGTACTTC. The V and J genes are TRBV4-3 and TRBJ2-7; 7 bases match TRBD1. Germline V CDR1 and CDR2: LGHNA, YSLEER. After removal of 0 bases from V and 3 bases from J, the junction contained 8 bases not matched to a gene. The CDR3 runs to 16 residues.

V is TRBV24-1 and J is TRBJ2-1; D perhaps matches TRBD2 (6 bases). The germline V gene encodes CDR1 KGHDR and CDR2 SFDVKD. There are 14 residues in the CDR3. With 1 base removed from V and 4 bases from J, the gap between germline ends came to 7 bases. CDR3: CATSDLGRYNEQFF. The CDR3 DNA follows: TGTGCCACCAGTGATTTAGGGAGGTACAATGAGCAGTTCTTC.

The sample holds one count of this clonotype. V gene TRBV27 combines with J gene TRBJ2-4; TRBD1 is a possible D gene (5 bases). The V gene's germline CDR1 is MNHEY and CDR2 SMNVEV (reference sequence). This CDR3 is built from 15 residues. Trimming removed 4 bases at V and 2 bases at J, with 12 bases between. The CDR3 coding sequence is TGTGCCAGCAGTTCGGCAGGGTGGACCAAAAACATTCAGTACTTC. It yields the protein CASSSAGWTKNIQYF.

CDR3: CASSPGGASDEQYF. CDR3 DNA: TGTGCCAGCTCCCCCGGGGGCGCGTCTGACGAGCAGTACTTC. The rearrangement joins TRBV5-4 to TRBJ2-7; D is possibly TRBD1 or TRBD2 (6 bases each). This CDR3 has 14 amino acids. V gave up 7 bases and J gave up 5 bases, with 19 bases separating them. Germline V CDR1 and CDR2: SGHNT, YYREEE (reference sequence).

The table lists this clonotype with a count of one. V is TRBV4-2 and J is TRBJ1-1, with unresolved D. From germline, CDR1 is LGHNA and CDR2 YNFKEQ. The length of the CDR3 is 15 residues. V lost 0 bases and J lost 8, with 16 bases in between. CDR3 protein: CASSQEYVTNREAFF. The CDR3 DNA reads TGTGCCAGCAGCCAAGAGTATGTAACCAACCGGGAAGCTTTCTTT.

The V and J genes are TRBV5-1 and TRBJ2-7; 12 bases agree with TRBD2. V was pared by 6 bases and J by 2 bases, with 3 bases of the junction left unmatched. There are 14 residues in the CDR3. Germline CDR1 and CDR2: SGHRS and YFSETQ. Written as DNA, the CDR3 is TGCGCCAGCAAACTAGCGGGGGGAACCTACGAGCAGTACTTC. This encodes CASKLAGGTYEQYF.

The V gene is TRBV30, the J gene TRBJ2-2; no reliable D call. Germline loops: CDR1 GTSNPN, CDR2 SVGIG (reference sequence). Trimming cost V 3 bases and J 1 base, with 6 bases left between them. CDR3 length equals 13 residues. DNA for the CDR3: TGTGCCTGGAGGGAACAGAACACCGGGGAGCTGTTTTTT. As protein: CAWREQNTGELFF.

The rearrangement uses TRBV9 and TRBJ2-3; no firm D call. The V and J ends lost 2 bases and 6 bases respectively, with 7 bases between them. Germline V lookup: CDR1 SGDLS, CDR2 YYNGEE. The CDR3 runs to 12 residues. CDR3 in amino acids: CASSVDRDTQYF. CDR3 DNA: TGTGCCAGCAGCGTCGATCGGGATACGCAGTATTTT.

The V call is TRBV21-1, the J call TRBJ2-7. TRBV21-1 is classified as a pseudogene. CDR3 size: 15 residues. The CDR3 sequence is CASSLVGQTSYEQYF. Here the CDR3 DNA reads TGTGCCAGCAGCCTCGTTGGTCAGACCTCCTACGAGCAGTACTTC.

This clonotype was found once. The chain recombines TRBV28 with TRBJ2-7, with 8 nucleotides matching TRBD2. V lost 3 bases to trimming and J lost 6 bases; unmatched junction nucleotides: 4. The germline V gene encodes CDR1 MDHEN and CDR2 SYDVKM. CDR3 length: 13 residues. The CDR3 loop is CASSFSGGREQYF. CDR3 bases: TGTGCCAGCAGTTTCAGCGGGGGCCGCGAGCAGTACTTC.

V gene TRBV28 combines with J gene TRBJ2-1; 11 positions agree with TRBD2. Unmatched junction bases numbered 5, after V lost 5 bases and J lost 2 bases. Germline-derived CDR1 and CDR2 are MDHEN and SYDVKM. CDR3 length: 16 amino acids. The CDR3 bases are TGTGCCAGCAGTCGTAGCGGGGGGGCCGCCTACAATGAGCAGTTCTTC. Translation gives CASSRSGGAAYNEQFF.

J is TRBJ1-5 and V is TRBV20-1; D is undetermined. The V end was cut by 0 bases, the J end by 7 bases, with 16 bases between. In germline, CDR1 is DFQATT, CDR2 SNEGSKA (reference sequence). The CDR3 contains 15 residues. This CDR3 reads CSARDHGGTGQPQHF. In DNA, the CDR3 is TGCAGTGCTAGAGATCACGGAGGCACGGGCCAGCCCCAGCATTTT.

This clonotype was seen once. The J gene is TRBJ2-5, the V gene TRBV7-9; maybe TRBD2 (6 bases). The CDR3 is 16 amino acids. Trimming shortened V by 5 bases and J by 3 bases, and 19 bases separated the two germline ends. The germline V gene encodes CDR1 SEHNR and CDR2 FQNEAQ (reference sequence). This CDR3 is CASSRGGSSLEETQYF. The CDR3 bases are TGTGCCAGCAGCCGTGGAGGGTCTTCGCTGGAAGAGACCCAGTACTTC.

This clonotype was counted once. This sequence joins TRBV5-1 and TRBJ2-7; the D gene could be TRBD1 or TRBD2 (5 bases each). V was shortened by 0 bases and J by 5 bases, with 12 bases between the two germline ends. This CDR3 is built from 14 residues. CDR1 is SGHRS, CDR2 YFSETQ, per germline. The chain's CDR3 is CASSLDSGRDEQYF. The CDR3 DNA is TGCGCCAGCAGCTTGGATTCGGGACGAGACGAGCAGTACTTC.

J is TRBJ2-7 and V is TRBV30; TRBD2 matches at 8 bases. The CDR3 is 13 amino acids. The V gene end was trimmed by 3 bases and the J gene end by 3 bases; junction bases not matched to a gene: 4. Germline V CDR1 and CDR2: GTSNPN, SVGIG (reference sequence). CDR3 amino acids: CAWRGLAGYEQYF. CDR3 DNA: TGTGCCTGGAGGGGGCTAGCGGGCTACGAGCAGTACTTC. Based on the CDR3 plus reference TRBV30 and TRBJ2-7, the full variable domain is SQTIHQWPATLVQPVGSPLSLECTVEGTSNPNLYWYRQAAGRGLQLLFYSVGIGQISSEVPQNLSASRPQDRQFILSSKKLLLSDSGFYLCAWRGLAGYEQYFGPGTRLTVT.

The chain links TRBV2 to TRBJ2-1; D is uncertain. The germline V gene has CDR1 SNHLY and CDR2 FYNNEI. The CDR3 runs to 13 residues. V gave up 4 bases and J gave up 4 bases, with 8 bases separating them. This chain's CDR3 is CASSVEPYNEQFF. The CDR3 DNA reads as TGTGCCAGCAGTGTTGAACCGTACAATGAGCAGTTCTTC.

The chain couples TRBV2 to TRBJ1-2; TRBD1 is a possible D gene (5 bases). The CDR3 runs to 14 residues. Trimming shortened V by 8 bases and J by 2 bases, and 15 bases separated the two germline ends. CDR1 is SNHLY and CDR2 is FYNNEI in the germline V gene. CDR3 loop: CASRAGTANYGYTF. DNA of the CDR3: TGTGCCAGCCGAGCCGGGACGGCCAACTATGGCTACACCTTC.

The chain is built from TRBV12-3 or TRBV12-4 and TRBJ2-7; perhaps TRBD1 as D (8 bases). The CDR3 totals 14 residues. Trimming took off 6 bases at V and 7 bases at J, with 19 bases between the two ends. CDR3 nucleotide sequence: TGTGCCAGCAGACCTTCTGGACAGGGAGGGGAGCAGTACTTC. This sequence encodes CASRPSGQGGEQYF.

V is TRBV11-2 and J is TRBJ2-7; maybe TRBD1 (9 bases). This CDR3 has 15 residues. V lost 4 bases and J lost 5, with 18 bases in between. Germline loops: CDR1 SGHAT, CDR2 FQNNGV. Written as DNA, the CDR3 is TGTGCCAGCAGCTCCGGGGGGGGACAGGGCCACGAGCAGTACTTC. As protein: CASSSGGGQGHEQYF.

The V gene is TRBV20-1, the J gene TRBJ2-7; D unclear. This CDR3 is 11 amino acids long. V was clipped by 5 bases and J by 3 bases, with 8 bases between them. The germline V gene encodes CDR1 DFQATT and CDR2 SNEGSKA (reference sequence). CDR3 sequence (DNA): TGCAGTGCTGACCAAAGCTACGAGCAGTACTTC. Translated: CSADQSYEQYF.

Here the CDR3 reads CSVEERLAGGTDTQYF. Here the CDR3 DNA reads TGCAGCGTTGAAGAAAGACTAGCGGGGGGAACAGATACGCAGTATTTT. J is TRBJ2-3 and V is TRBV29-1; TRBD2 aligns across 13 bases. Germline CDR1 is SQVTM and CDR2 is ANQGSEA. This CDR3 spans 16 amino acids. The V gene end was trimmed by 0 bases and the J gene end by 3 bases; junction bases not matched to a gene: 3.